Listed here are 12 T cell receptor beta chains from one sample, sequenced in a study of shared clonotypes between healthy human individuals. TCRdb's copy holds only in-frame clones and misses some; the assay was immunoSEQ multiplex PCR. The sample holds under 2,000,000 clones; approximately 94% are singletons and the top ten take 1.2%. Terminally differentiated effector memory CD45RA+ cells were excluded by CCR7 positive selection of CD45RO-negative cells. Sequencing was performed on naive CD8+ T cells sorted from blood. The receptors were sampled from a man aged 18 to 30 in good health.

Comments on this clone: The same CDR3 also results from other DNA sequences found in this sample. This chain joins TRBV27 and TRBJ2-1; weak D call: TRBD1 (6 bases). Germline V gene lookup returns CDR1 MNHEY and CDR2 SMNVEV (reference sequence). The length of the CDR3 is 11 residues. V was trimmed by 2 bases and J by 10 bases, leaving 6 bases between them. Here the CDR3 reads CASSLGTEQFF. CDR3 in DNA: TGTGCCAGCAGTTTAGGGACAGAGCAGTTCTTC.

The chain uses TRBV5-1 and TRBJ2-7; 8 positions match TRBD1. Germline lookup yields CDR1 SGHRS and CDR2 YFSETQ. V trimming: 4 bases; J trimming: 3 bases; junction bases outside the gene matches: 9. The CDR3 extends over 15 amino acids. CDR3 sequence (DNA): TGCGCCAGCAGCCAATCCCAGGGGGCTCTCTACGAGCAGTACTTC. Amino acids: CASSQSQGALYEQYF.

The CDR3 nucleotides are TGTGCCAGCAGTTTAACAGGGCCAGCAAGTCTCGAGCAGTACTTC. Protein: CASSLTGPASLEQYF. The chain uses TRBV28 and TRBJ2-7; perhaps TRBD1 as D (6 bases). This CDR3 spans 15 amino acids. Germline V gene sequence: CDR1 MDHEN, CDR2 SYDVKM. With 2 bases removed from V and 6 bases from J, the gap between germline ends came to 17 bases.

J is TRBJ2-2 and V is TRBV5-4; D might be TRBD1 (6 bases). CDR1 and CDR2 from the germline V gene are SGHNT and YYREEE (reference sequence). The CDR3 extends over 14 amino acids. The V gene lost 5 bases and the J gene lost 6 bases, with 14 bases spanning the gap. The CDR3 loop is CASRDGTSSGELFF. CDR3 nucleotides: TGTGCCAGCAGGGATGGGACATCCTCCGGGGAGCTGTTTTTT.

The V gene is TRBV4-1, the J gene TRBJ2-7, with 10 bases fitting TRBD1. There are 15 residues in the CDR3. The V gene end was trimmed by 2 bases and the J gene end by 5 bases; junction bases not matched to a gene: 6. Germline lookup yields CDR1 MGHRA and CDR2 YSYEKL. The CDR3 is CASSQPGTGDDEQYF. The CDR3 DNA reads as TGCGCCAGCAGCCAACCCGGGACAGGGGACGACGAGCAGTACTTC.

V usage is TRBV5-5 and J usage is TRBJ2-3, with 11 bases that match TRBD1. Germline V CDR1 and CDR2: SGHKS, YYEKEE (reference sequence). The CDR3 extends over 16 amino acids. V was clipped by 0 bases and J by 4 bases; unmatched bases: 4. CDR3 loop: CASSLVRTGGADTQYF. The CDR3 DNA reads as TGTGCCAGCAGCTTGGTGAGGACAGGGGGCGCAGATACGCAGTATTTT.

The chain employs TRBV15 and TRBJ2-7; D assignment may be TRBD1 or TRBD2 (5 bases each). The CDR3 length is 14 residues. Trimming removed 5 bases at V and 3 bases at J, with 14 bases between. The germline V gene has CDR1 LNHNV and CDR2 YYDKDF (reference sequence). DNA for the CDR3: TGTGCCACCAGCGGAGGACATCCGCACTACGAGCAGTACTTC. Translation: CATSGGHPHYEQYF.

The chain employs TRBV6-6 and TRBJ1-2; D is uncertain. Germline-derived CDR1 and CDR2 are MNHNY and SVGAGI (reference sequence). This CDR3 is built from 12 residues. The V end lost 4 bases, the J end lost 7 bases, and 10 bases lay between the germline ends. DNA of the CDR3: TGTGCCAGCAGTTCGTTAGGGTCTGGCTACACCTTC. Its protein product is CASSSLGSGYTF.

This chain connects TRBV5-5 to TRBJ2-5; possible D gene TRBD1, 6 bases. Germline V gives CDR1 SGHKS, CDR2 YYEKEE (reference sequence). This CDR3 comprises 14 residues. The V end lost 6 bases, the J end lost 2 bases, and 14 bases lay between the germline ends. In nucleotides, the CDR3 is TGTGCCAGCATCGGGCGGACAGAACAAGAGACCCAGTACTTC. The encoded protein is CASIGRTEQETQYF.

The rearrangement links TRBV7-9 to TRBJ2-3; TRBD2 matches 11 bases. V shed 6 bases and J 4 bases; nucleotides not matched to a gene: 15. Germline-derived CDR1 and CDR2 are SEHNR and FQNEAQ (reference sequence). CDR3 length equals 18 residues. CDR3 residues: CASRGTSGRAVGSDTQYF. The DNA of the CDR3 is TGTGCCAGCAGGGGTACTAGCGGGAGAGCGGTTGGATCAGATACGCAGTATTTT. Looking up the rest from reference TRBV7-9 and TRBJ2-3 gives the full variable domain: DTGVSQNPRHKITKRGQNVTFRCDPISEHNRLYWYRQTLGQGPEFLTYFQNEAQLEKSRLLSDRFSAERPKGSFSTLEIQRTEQGDSAMYLCASRGTSGRAVGSDTQYFGPGTRLTVL.

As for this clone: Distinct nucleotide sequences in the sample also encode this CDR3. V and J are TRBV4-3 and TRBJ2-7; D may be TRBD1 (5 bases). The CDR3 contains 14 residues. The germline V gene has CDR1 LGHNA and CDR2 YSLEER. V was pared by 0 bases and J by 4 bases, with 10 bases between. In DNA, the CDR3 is TGCGCCAGCAGCCAAGAGGCAGGGTATTACGAGCAGTACTTC. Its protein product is CASSQEAGYYEQYF.

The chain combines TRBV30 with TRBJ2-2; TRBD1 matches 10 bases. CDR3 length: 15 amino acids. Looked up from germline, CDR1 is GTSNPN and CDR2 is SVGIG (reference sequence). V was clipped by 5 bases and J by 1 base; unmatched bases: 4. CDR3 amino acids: CAWGGQGLNTGELFF. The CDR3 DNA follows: TGTGCCTGGGGGGGACAGGGGCTGAACACCGGGGAGCTGTTTTTT. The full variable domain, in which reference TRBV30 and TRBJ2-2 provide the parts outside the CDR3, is SQTIHQWPATLVQPVGSPLSLECTVEGTSNPNLYWYRQAAGRGLQLLFYSVGIGQISSEVPQNLSASRPQDRQFILSSKKLLLSDSGFYLCAWGGQGLNTGELFFGEGSRLTVL.